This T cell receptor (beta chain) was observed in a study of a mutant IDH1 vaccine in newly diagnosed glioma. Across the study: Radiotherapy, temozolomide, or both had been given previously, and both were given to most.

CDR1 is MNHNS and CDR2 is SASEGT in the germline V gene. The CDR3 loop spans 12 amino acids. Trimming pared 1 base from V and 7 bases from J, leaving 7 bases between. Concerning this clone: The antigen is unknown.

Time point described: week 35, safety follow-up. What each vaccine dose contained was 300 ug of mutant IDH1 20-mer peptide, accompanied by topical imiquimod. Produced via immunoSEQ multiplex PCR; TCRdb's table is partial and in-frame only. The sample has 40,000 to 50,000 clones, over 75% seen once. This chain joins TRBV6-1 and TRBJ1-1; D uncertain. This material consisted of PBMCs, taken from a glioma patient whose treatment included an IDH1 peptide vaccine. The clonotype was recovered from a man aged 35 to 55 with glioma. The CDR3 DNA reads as TGTGCCAGCAGTGAAGGAAGTTTTGAAGCTTTCTTT. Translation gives CASSEGSFEAFF.